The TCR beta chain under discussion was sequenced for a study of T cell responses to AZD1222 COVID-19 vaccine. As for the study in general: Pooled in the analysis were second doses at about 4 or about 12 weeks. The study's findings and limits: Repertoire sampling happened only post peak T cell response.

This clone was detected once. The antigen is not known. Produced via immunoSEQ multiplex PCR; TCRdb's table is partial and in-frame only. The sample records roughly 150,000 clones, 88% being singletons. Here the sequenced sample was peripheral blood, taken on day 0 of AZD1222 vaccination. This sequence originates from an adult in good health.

This CDR3 is CASSLGYTF. CDR3 DNA sequence: TGTGCCAGCAGTTTAGGCTACACCTTC. The chain carries TRBV27 and TRBJ1-2; no firm D call. CDR1 MNHEY and CDR2 SMNVEV come from the germline V gene (reference sequence). Trimming pared 2 bases from V and 8 bases from J, leaving 0 bases between. This CDR3 spans 9 amino acids.